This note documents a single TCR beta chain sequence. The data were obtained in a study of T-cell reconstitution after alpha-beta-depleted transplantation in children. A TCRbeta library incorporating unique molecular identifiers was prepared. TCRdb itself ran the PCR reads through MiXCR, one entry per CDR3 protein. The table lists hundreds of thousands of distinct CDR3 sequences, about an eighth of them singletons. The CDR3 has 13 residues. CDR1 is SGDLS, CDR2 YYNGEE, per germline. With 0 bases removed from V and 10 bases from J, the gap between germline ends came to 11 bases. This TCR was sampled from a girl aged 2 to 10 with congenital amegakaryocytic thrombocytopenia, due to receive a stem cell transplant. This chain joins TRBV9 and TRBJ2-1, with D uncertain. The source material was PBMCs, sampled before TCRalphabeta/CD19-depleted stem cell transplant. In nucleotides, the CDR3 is TGTGCCAGCAGCGTAGGTACCTTAGAGGAGCAGTTCTTC. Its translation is CASSVGTLEEQFF.